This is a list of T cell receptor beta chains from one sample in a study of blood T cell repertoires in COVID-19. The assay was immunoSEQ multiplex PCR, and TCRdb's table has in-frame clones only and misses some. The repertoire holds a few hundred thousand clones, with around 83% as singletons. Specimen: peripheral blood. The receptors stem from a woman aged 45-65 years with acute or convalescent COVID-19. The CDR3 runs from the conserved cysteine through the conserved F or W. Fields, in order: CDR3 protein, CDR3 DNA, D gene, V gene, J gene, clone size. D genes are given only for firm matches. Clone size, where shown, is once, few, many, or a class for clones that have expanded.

CDR3 protein: CAISGTSGRPLSEQFF
CDR3 DNA: TGTGCCATCAGTGGGACTAGCGGGAGGCCCCTCAGTGAGCAGTTCTTC
D gene: TRBD2
V gene: TRBV10-3
J gene: TRBJ2-1
clone size: -

CDR3 protein: CSVDGGQGDQPQHF
CDR3 DNA: TGCAGCGTTGATGGGGGACAGGGGGACCAGCCCCAGCATTTT
D gene: TRBD1
V gene: TRBV29-1
J gene: TRBJ1-5
clone size: -

CDR3 protein: CASSLGQEFLTEAFF
CDR3 DNA: TGTGCCAGCAGCTTGGGACAGGAGTTTCTCACTGAAGCTTTCTTT
D gene: -
V gene: TRBV5-4
J gene: TRBJ1-1
clone size: -

CDR3 protein: CASSSRQFSGNTIYF
CDR3 DNA: TGTGCCAGCAGTTCCCGACAGTTCTCTGGAAACACCATATATTTT
D gene: -
V gene: TRBV6-6
J gene: TRBJ1-3
clone size: -

CDR3 protein: CASSAGQGPGYTF
CDR3 DNA: TGTGCCAGCAGCGCCGGACAGGGCCCTGGCTACACCTTC
D gene: TRBD1
V gene: TRBV9
J gene: TRBJ1-2
clone size: -

CDR3 protein: CASSLQGATYEQYF
CDR3 DNA: TGTGCCAGCAGCTTACAGGGAGCAACCTACGAGCAGTACTTC
D gene: -
V gene: TRBV5-4
J gene: TRBJ2-7
clone size: few

CDR3 protein: CASSQVSEGADTGELFF
CDR3 DNA: TGTGCCAGCAGCCAAGTAAGCGAGGGGGCGGACACCGGGGAGCTGTTTTTT
D gene: TRBD1
V gene: TRBV14
J gene: TRBJ2-2
clone size: -

CDR3 protein: CASSGQREQETQYF
CDR3 DNA: TGTGCCAGTAGTGGTCAGCGGGAACAAGAGACCCAGTACTTC
D gene: TRBD2
V gene: TRBV19
J gene: TRBJ2-5
clone size: -

CDR3 protein: CASSFWTGTMNTEAFF
CDR3 DNA: TGTGCCAGCAGTTTTTGGACAGGGACTATGAACACTGAAGCTTTCTTT
D gene: TRBD1
V gene: TRBV27
J gene: TRBJ1-1
clone size: -

CDR3 protein: CASSLQGLNGYTF
CDR3 DNA: TGTGCCAGCAGCTTACAGGGGTTGAATGGCTACACCTTC
D gene: -
V gene: TRBV11-2
J gene: TRBJ1-2
clone size: -

CDR3 protein: CASSRGGQGAYEGAFF
CDR3 DNA: TGTGCCAGTAGTAGAGGAGGACAGGGGGCCTACGAAGGGGCTTTCTTT
D gene: TRBD1
V gene: TRBV19
J gene: TRBJ1-1
clone size: -

CDR3 protein: CASRGQGLNTEAFF
CDR3 DNA: TGTGCCAGCAGGGGACAGGGGCTGAACACTGAAGCTTTCTTT
D gene: TRBD1
V gene: TRBV2
J gene: TRBJ1-1
clone size: -

CDR3 protein: CASSRDREQPQHF
CDR3 DNA: TGTGCCAGCAGTAGGGACAGAGAACAGCCCCAGCATTTT
D gene: TRBD1
V gene: TRBV2
J gene: TRBJ1-5
clone size: -

CDR3 protein: CASSLTVNSGANVLTF
CDR3 DNA: TGTGCCAGCAGCTTGACAGTGAACTCTGGGGCCAACGTCCTGACTTTC
D gene: -
V gene: TRBV5-8
J gene: TRBJ2-6
clone size: few

CDR3 protein: CASSSQGGLVEAFF
CDR3 DNA: TGTGCCAGCAGCTCTCAGGGGGGCTTAGTGGAAGCTTTCTTT
D gene: TRBD1
V gene: TRBV11-2
J gene: TRBJ1-1
clone size: -

CDR3 protein: CASSLDSSSNQPQHF
CDR3 DNA: TGTGCCAGTAGTTTGGACAGCAGCAGCAATCAGCCCCAGCATTTT
D gene: -
V gene: TRBV19
J gene: TRBJ1-5
clone size: few

CDR3 protein: CASGTLRAGDQETQYF
CDR3 DNA: TGTGCTAGTGGTACCTTACGGGCAGGGGACCAAGAGACCCAGTACTTC
D gene: -
V gene: TRBV12-5
J gene: TRBJ2-5
clone size: -